This TCR beta chain was profiled in a study of cytomegalovirus exposure and HLA in healthy donors. Findings and limits, study-wide: In a later analysis, at a false discovery rate of 0.05, under 20,000 TCR beta sequences were associated with HLA alleles.

The primer mix had 60 Vbeta and 13 Jbeta primers. Sequencing used immunoSEQ multiplex PCR; TCRdb keeps in-frame clones, though not all of them. Among over 90,000 clones listed, 63% were seen once. The study did not record CMV serostatus for this donor. This clone has only one observation. Its antigen is undetermined. CDR1 SGDLS and CDR2 YYNGEE come from the germline V gene. With 6 bases clipped from V and 10 bases from J, the junction kept 20 bases outside the gene matches. This CDR3 has 17 amino acids. The rearrangement uses TRBV9 and TRBJ2-1, with 9 positions matching TRBD2. The sequenced sample was PBMCs. This TCR came from a human donor in good health. The CDR3 DNA follows: TGTGCCAGCACCAGATCGCCCGCGGGAGGGCCCTCGGACGAGCAGTTCTTC. It codes for CASTRSPAGGPSDEQFF. Complete variable domain (other parts from reference TRBV9 and TRBJ2-1): DSGVTQTPKHLITATGQRVTLRCSPRSGDLSVYWYQQSLDQGLQFLIQYYNGEERAKGNILERFSAQQFPDLHSELNLSSLELGDSALYFCASTRSPAGGPSDEQFFGPGTRLTVL.